The clone carrying this TCR beta chain showed up many times. Antigen unknown. This specimen belongs to a study of blood T cells in healthy people across ages. Study-wide results and limits: Compared with aged donors, long-lived donors showed fewer expanded clones, suggesting selection.

Isolating PBMCs gave at least 6.5 million of these cells per sample. A minimum of 6 micrograms of total RNA was extracted per sample. Primed by a sample-barcoded 5' primer and a J-beta primer mix, a second PCR proceeded for 7 to 11 cycles. Every molecule of cDNA carried a tag from a template-switch adaptor with 12 random nucleotides. Each CDR3 protein gets one entry after TCRdb re-called the 5' RACE reads with MiXCR. The table shows approximately 1.5 million distinct CDR3 sequences, with 42% occurring only once. The CDR3 has 9 residues. V was shortened by 7 bases and J by 8 bases, with 7 bases between the two germline ends. Germline CDR1 and CDR2: SQVTM and ANQGSEA.

The chain joins TRBV29-1 to TRBJ2-3, with a possible D match to TRBD2 (5 bases). The source material was blood. The source of this sequence is a woman between 18 and 30 years old in good health. The DNA for the CDR3 is TGCAGCGCCGAGGGTACGCAGTATTTT. Translating it yields CSAEGTQYF.